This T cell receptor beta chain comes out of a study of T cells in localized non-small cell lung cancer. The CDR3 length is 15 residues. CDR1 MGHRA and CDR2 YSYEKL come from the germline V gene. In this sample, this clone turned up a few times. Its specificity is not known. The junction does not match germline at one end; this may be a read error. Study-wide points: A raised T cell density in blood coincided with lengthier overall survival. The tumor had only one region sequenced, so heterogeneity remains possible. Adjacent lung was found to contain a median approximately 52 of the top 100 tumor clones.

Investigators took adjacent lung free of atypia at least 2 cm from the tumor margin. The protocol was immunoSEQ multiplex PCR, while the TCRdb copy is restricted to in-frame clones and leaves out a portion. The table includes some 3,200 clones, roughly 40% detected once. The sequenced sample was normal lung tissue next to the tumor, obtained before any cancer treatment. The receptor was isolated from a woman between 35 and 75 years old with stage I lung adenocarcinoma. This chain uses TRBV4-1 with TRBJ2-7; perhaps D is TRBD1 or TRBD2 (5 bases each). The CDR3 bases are TGCGCCAGCAGCCAAGATGAGGGGCGCCCCTACGAGCAGTATTTC. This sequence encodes CASSQDEGRPYEQYF.